Only one count was recorded for the clone carrying this TCR beta chain. The CDR3 covers 15 residues. Germline V gene lookup returns CDR1 MNHEY and CDR2 SVGAGI. With 6 bases clipped from V and 0 bases from J, the junction kept 8 bases outside the gene matches. Source study methods: Filtering differed since immunoSEQ provided only junctions, with no quality scores. TCRdb keeps only in-frame clones here, not all; method: immunoSEQ multiplex PCR. V, J and clone size derive from that table, while D and trimming were established from the DNA sequence. The sample consists of 2 million to 2.5 million clones, approximately 94% of them appearing once. This specimen belongs to a study of shared clonotypes between healthy human individuals. Overall study context: Every donor yielded three CD4 naive, three CD4 memory, two CD8 naive and one CD8 memory plate.

V and J are TRBV6-5 and TRBJ2-7; 7 nucleotides line up with TRBD2. The sample comprised naive CD4+ T cells sorted from blood. The sample's subset: CD45RA+ positively selected. The source of this sequence is a man aged 18 to 30 in good health. The CDR3 DNA reads TGTGCCAGCAGCAACGGGGCGGGAGACTCCTACGAGCAGTACTTC. This encodes CASSNGAGDSYEQYF.